These 4 T cell receptor beta chains were all obtained from the same sample, sequenced in a study of cytomegalovirus exposure and HLA in healthy donors. The PCR ran on 60 Vbeta and 13 Jbeta primers. The repertoire was sequenced with immunoSEQ multiplex PCR; TCRdb's copy has only in-frame clones and lacks some. Seen here are 90,000 to 120,000 clones, around 74% observed once, and the top ten hold 14%. The sample taken for sequencing was PBMCs. These receptors were obtained from a woman in her 40s in good health and CMV-seropositive.

This chain uses TRBV19 with TRBJ1-1; 7 bases fit TRBD1. Trimming at V came to 5 bases and at J to 2 bases, leaving 5 bases not matched to a gene. The CDR3 runs to 14 residues. Germline loops: CDR1 LNHDA, CDR2 SQIVND (reference sequence). The CDR3: CASSLGTANTEAFF. DNA of the CDR3: TGTGCCAGTAGTCTAGGGACAGCAAACACTGAAGCTTTCTTT.

V is TRBV19 and J is TRBJ1-2; D is undetermined. Germline CDR1 reads LNHDA; CDR2 reads SQIVND (reference sequence). This CDR3 has 13 amino acids. V was clipped by 5 bases and J by 5 bases, with 12 bases between them. CDR3 sequence reads: CASSPLERYGYTF. DNA of the CDR3: TGTGCCAGTAGTCCTCTTGAGCGGTATGGCTACACCTTC.

The chain joins TRBV7-9 to TRBJ2-5; the D is unclear. Germline lookup yields CDR1 SEHNR and CDR2 FQNEAQ (reference sequence). Deletions cut 1 base from V and 3 bases from J, with 3 bases between. The CDR3 totals 12 residues. CDR3 amino acids: CASSLVEETQYF. In DNA, the CDR3 is TGTGCCAGCAGCTTAGTAGAAGAGACCCAGTACTTC.

This clone appeared a single time. The chain uses TRBV7-2 and TRBJ1-2; 9 nucleotides agree with TRBD1. The CDR3 sequence is 15 residues long. In germline, CDR1 is SGHTA, CDR2 FQGNSA. J was trimmed by 3 bases and V by 1 base; bases with no gene match: 3. The CDR3 region has the DNA TGTGCCAGCAGCTTAGACAGGGGGCGAGACTATGGCTACACCTTC. Translating it yields CASSLDRGRDYGYTF.